The next 13 T cell receptor beta chains were all read from a single sample in a study of blood T cell repertoires in COVID-19. Only in-frame clones appear in the TCRdb table, and some are missing; sequencing was by immunoSEQ multiplex PCR. The repertoire consists of some 73,000 clones, with approximately 86% occurring once and the leading ten covering 6% to 6.5%. The sequenced material came from peripheral blood. Every receptor here comes from a man aged 80 or over with COVID-19, enrolled during active disease.

The chain joins TRBV5-5 to TRBJ1-5; 8 nucleotides match TRBD1. Germline V lookup: CDR1 SGHKS, CDR2 YYEKEE (reference sequence). V shed 4 bases and J 8 bases; nucleotides not matched to a gene: 14. This CDR3 region has 16 residues. The CDR3 is CASSHLGTGGIEPQHF. CDR3 DNA sequence: TGTGCCAGCAGCCACCTCGGCACAGGGGGGATTGAGCCCCAGCATTTT.

This clone has just a few counts. J is TRBJ2-7 and V is TRBV21-1; the tabulated D call, TRBD1, remains unverified against the DNA. TRBV21-1 is a documented pseudogene. There are 15 residues in the CDR3. The DNA of the CDR3 is TGTGCCAGCAGCATCCGGGACACTTTATCCTACGAGCAGTACTTC. As protein: CASSIRDTLSYEQYF.

This chain connects TRBV16 to TRBJ1-5; 9 bases agree with TRBD1. Germline loops: CDR1 KGHSY, CDR2 FQNENV. The CDR3 is 15 amino acids. J was trimmed by 4 bases and V by 3 bases; bases with no gene match: 4. CDR3 in DNA: TGTGCCAGCAGCCACGGGACAGGGTTAAATCAGCCCCAGCATTTT. It is translated as CASSHGTGLNQPQHF.

The chain recombines TRBV4-3 with TRBJ1-2; TRBD1 agrees at 7 bases. Per the germline V gene, CDR1 is LGHNA and CDR2 is YSLEER. This CDR3 comprises 13 residues. V trimming: 4 bases; J trimming: 6 bases; junction bases outside the gene matches: 5. The CDR3 sequence is CASSPTGSDGYTF. CDR3 coding DNA: TGCGCCAGCAGCCCGACAGGGTCTGATGGCTACACCTTC.

The CDR3 sequence is CASSLGGTGRAAFF. CDR3 bases: TGTGCCAGCAGCTTAGGGGGTACAGGGAGGGCTGCTTTCTTT. The chain employs TRBV13 and TRBJ1-1, with D perhaps TRBD1 (6 bases). CDR3 size: 14 residues. V shed 0 bases and J shed 11 bases, with 16 bases lying between them. The germline gives CDR1 PRHDT, CDR2 FYEKMQ (reference sequence).

V gene TRBV7-2 combines with J gene TRBJ2-1; possibly TRBD1 for D (5 bases). The germline V gene has CDR1 SGHTA and CDR2 FQGNSA. The V gene lost 2 bases and the J gene lost 6 bases, with 11 bases spanning the gap. CDR3 size: 14 residues. CDR3 nucleotide sequence: TGTGCCAGCAGCTTATCCAGGGCTCGCAATGAGCAGTTCTTC. Amino acid sequence: CASSLSRARNEQFF.

The chain recombines TRBV24-1 with TRBJ1-2, with D perhaps matching TRBD1 (6 bases). The V and J ends lost 3 bases and 5 bases respectively, with 15 bases between them. Germline V gene data show CDR1 as KGHDR and CDR2 as SFDVKD. The CDR3 has 15 residues. The CDR3 is CATSDPRRGAYGYTF. The CDR3 coding sequence is TGTGCCACCAGTGATCCTCGACGGGGGGCTTATGGCTACACCTTC.

The V and J genes are TRBV29-1 and TRBJ1-1, with D perhaps TRBD1 (6 bases). V lost 7 bases to trimming and J lost 3 bases, with 9 bases between them. The CDR3 is made up of 11 amino acids. The germline CDR1 and CDR2 sequences are SQVTM and ANQGSEA. CDR3 nucleotides: TGCAGCGGCAGGGGAGACACTGAAGCTTTCTTT. Protein sequence: CSGRGDTEAFF.

This clone was counted between two and nine times. The chain links TRBV5-6 to TRBJ2-5, with D possibly matching TRBD2 (5 bases). This CDR3 has 14 amino acids. Germline V gene lookup returns CDR1 SGHDT and CDR2 YYEEEE. V gave up 1 base and J gave up 4 bases, with 11 bases separating them. The DNA for the CDR3 is TGTGCCAGCAGCTTGTCGGGATACGCAGAGACCCAGTACTTC. Its translation is CASSLSGYAETQYF.

The chain recombines TRBV5-1 with TRBJ1-4; TRBD1 matches 8 bases. There are 16 residues in the CDR3. Germline V gene lookup returns CDR1 SGHRS and CDR2 YFSETQ. J lost 5 bases, V lost 1 base, and 7 bases had no gene match. CDR3 residues: CASSLPVGQENEKLFF. The DNA for the CDR3 is TGCGCCAGCAGCTTGCCGGTGGGACAGGAGAATGAAAAACTGTTTTTT.

This chain links TRBV5-4 with TRBJ1-1; tentatively, D is TRBD1 (5 bases). The CDR3 loop spans 19 amino acids. Germline CDR1 is SGHNT and CDR2 is YYREEE (reference sequence). Trimming pared 4 bases from V and 2 bases from J, leaving 27 bases between. This CDR3 is CASSQSLLRGTTANTEAFF. Written as DNA, the CDR3 is TGTGCCAGCAGCCAAAGCCTCCTCCGCGGAACGACAGCTAACACTGAAGCTTTCTTT.

The chain has TRBV18 and TRBJ2-5; 9 bases match TRBD1. Germline CDR1 KGHSH, CDR2 LQKENI. Unmatched junction bases numbered 3, after V lost 2 bases and J lost 5 bases. The CDR3 is 14 residues long. Here the CDR3 DNA reads TGTGCCAGCTCACCAACAGGGGGCTTGGAGACCCAGTACTTC. Its translation is CASSPTGGLETQYF.

This clone was counted once. The chain is built from TRBV2 and TRBJ1-2, with D uncertain. CDR3 size: 14 residues. V dropped 7 bases and J dropped 7 bases, with 19 bases sitting between them. Looked up from germline, CDR1 is SNHLY and CDR2 is FYNNEI. For the CDR3, the DNA is TGTGCCAGCACTCCAAGCGGAGGAGAGGGTGGCTACACCTTC. Protein: CASTPSGGEGGYTF. Looking up the rest from reference TRBV2 and TRBJ1-2 gives the full variable domain: EPEVTQTPSHQVTQMGQEVILRCVPISNHLYFYWYRQILGQKVEFLVSFYNNEISEKSEIFDDQFSVERPDGSNFTLKIRSTKLEDSAMYFCASTPSGGEGGYTFGSGTRLTVV.